This TCR beta chain was sequenced for a study of T cell responses to AZD1222 COVID-19 vaccine (dated by TCRdb to the early 2020s). In terms of the full investigation: A total of 230 or so trial participants underwent TCR sequencing, of whom 200 to 220 received two doses of AZD1222 and about 25 received two doses of the MenACWY control vaccine. Enrollment into the trials was organized by age into subgroups of 18-55, 56-69 and 70-plus years, and those subgroups contained approximately 160, 26 and 62 TCR-sequenced participants, respectively.

The CDR3 regions of human TCRbeta chains were subjected to immunosequencing. As for the authors' bioinformatics: Repertoire TCRs were matched against a reference library of SARS-CoV-2-specific TCRs generated with the MIRA antigen-specificity platform. Breadth was defined as the fraction of unique TCRs that were SARS-CoV-2-associated, and depth was defined as the fraction of total T cells that were SARS-CoV-2-associated. Each spike-specific TCR was assigned to its reactive spike region and to a CD4 or CD8 class using the MIRA data. Log10-transformed breadth and depth values were compared by one-way ANOVA with Sidak's multiple comparisons tests. Held by TCRdb, this immuneACCESS table contains in-frame sequences only and omits some clones. Under half of the omission traces to an unresolved V gene where checked; the cause of the rest is unknown. The V and J calls and clone size come from that table; D and trimming were worked out from the DNA. Counted in this sample were about 150,000 clones; 70% to 90% of them appeared once. The ten largest make up over 6% of the sample.

Relative to germline, V is 3 bases shorter and J is 4 bases shorter, with 9 bases between their ends. Including cysteine and phenylalanine, the CDR3 has 13 amino acids. Left in the record is the CDR3 DNA by itself, 39 bases read in frame from the first base. CDR1 and CDR2 were assigned from the germline V gene (reference sequence) as LNHDA and SQIVND. General findings and caveats noted by the study authors: The whole spike protein was spanned by vaccine-associated CD4 TCRs, and dominant responses were seen in regions 160-218 and 743-854. In the small 56-69-year group, the increase in depth fell short of significance, most likely because of low power. Epitopes outside the regions mutated in the B.1.351 and B.1.1.7 variants were reportedly recognized by nearly half of the unique spike-specific TCRs. A significant rise in spike-specific TCR breadth and depth was observed after two AZD1222 doses relative to day 0 and relative to MenACWY recipients. Participants were mostly white British and included more females than males, and it was suggested by the authors that clonal diversity may have been underestimated. Because no day 14 peak-response samples were available, repertoires were characterized only after the peak T cell response. Conclusions about previously exposed vaccinees are limited, since just a handful of AZD1222 recipients were seropositive for SARS-CoV-2 at baseline.

Comments on this clone: This clone's antigen is unknown. It has no much larger one-base neighbor in the sample; base qualities were not kept.

What this sample's time point label stands for: sample from adult after SARS-CoV-2 infection, after symptom onset. Two convalescent COVID-19 patients, sampled after symptom onset from adults with prior SARS-CoV-2 infection, were also TCR-sequenced for comparison. This clonotype was sampled from an adult who had recovered from COVID-19. Source: peripheral blood, taken after recovery from COVID-19. The sequence is built from TRBV19 and TRBJ1-2, with the identity of the D gene unclear. The DNA reads as follows: TGTGCCAGTAGTATGAATTGGGGCTATGGCTACACCTTC. It specifies CASSMNWGYGYTF.